Shown below are 9 T cell receptor beta chains from a single sample sequenced in a study of blood T cell repertoires in COVID-19. Assay used: immunoSEQ multiplex PCR; TCRdb lists only in-frame clones, some missing. Here the sample spans a few hundred thousand clones, roughly 86% being singletons. Sequenced input: PBMCs or T cells enriched from blood (not recorded which). These receptor sequences come from a woman younger than 30 who had recovered from COVID-19.

The gene calls are TRBV18 and TRBJ2-3; weak D call: TRBD2 (10 bases). Trimming took 6 bases from V and 4 from J, leaving 32 bases between them. Germline V gene sequence: CDR1 KGHSH, CDR2 LQKENI. The CDR3 totals 20 residues. Here the CDR3 reads CASSPETQGASSGSSDTQYF. The CDR3 nucleotides are TGTGCCAGCTCTCCCGAGACACAGGGGGCGTCTAGCGGGAGTTCAGATACGCAGTATTTT.

The CDR3 DNA follows: TGTGCCAGCAGCTTGGGGGCTAGCGGGCTACAAGAGACCCAGTACTTC. Its translation: CASSLGASGLQETQYF. V and J are TRBV5-4 and TRBJ2-5; 8 bases line up with TRBD2. The CDR3 length is 16 residues. V lost 0 bases, J lost 2 bases, and 6 bases stayed unmatched. Per the germline V gene, CDR1 is SGHNT and CDR2 is YYREEE (reference sequence). Full variable domain (rest looked up from reference TRBV5-4 and TRBJ2-5): ETGVTQSPTHLIKTRGQQVTLRCSSQSGHNTVSWYQQALGQGPQFIFQYYREEENGRGNFPPRFSGLQFPNYSSELNVNALELDDSALYLCASSLGASGLQETQYFGPGTRLLVL.

V and J are TRBV3-1 (or the pseudogene TRBV3-2) and TRBJ2-5, with D tentatively TRBD2 (5 bases). The CDR3 spans 15 residues. Trimming removed 3 bases at V and 4 bases at J, with 15 bases between. Germline values: CDR1 LGHDT, CDR2 YNNKEL (reference sequence). CDR3 DNA: TGTGCCAGCAGCCACCCAGTGCGGGCTGGAGAGACCCAGTACTTC. Its translation is CASSHPVRAGETQYF.

The chain employs TRBV28 and TRBJ2-2, with TRBD2 as a possible D gene (5 bases). Germline assignment: CDR1 MDHEN and CDR2 SYDVKM. CDR3 length: 16 amino acids. V lost 7 bases, J lost 2 bases, and 17 bases lay in between. CDR3 residues: CASISRPGKNTGELFF. The CDR3 region has the DNA TGTGCCAGCATCTCCAGACCGGGAAAAAACACCGGGGAGCTGTTTTTT.

The sample holds a few counts of this clone. This chain links TRBV11-2 with TRBJ1-1, with 7 bases lining up with TRBD1. The CDR3 is 15 residues long. Germline values: CDR1 SGHAT, CDR2 FQNNGV. With 7 bases clipped from V and 1 base from J, the junction kept 9 bases outside the gene matches. Here the CDR3 reads CASTPRQGPNTEAFF. The DNA of the CDR3 is TGTGCCAGCACCCCGAGACAGGGACCGAACACTGAAGCTTTCTTT.

The chain joins TRBV19 to TRBJ2-5; 8 bases match TRBD2. V lost 10 bases and J lost 4; bases outside the gene matches: 2. The germline V gene has CDR1 LNHDA and CDR2 SQIVND (reference sequence). The CDR3 runs to 11 residues. The CDR3 nucleotides read TGTGCCACCACTAGCGGAGAGACCCAGTACTTC. Residues: CATTSGETQYF.

The chain links TRBV11-2 to TRBJ1-1; 9 positions agree with TRBD1. J was trimmed by 6 bases and V by 3 bases; bases with no gene match: 8. CDR3 size: 15 residues. CDR1 is SGHAT and CDR2 is FQNNGV in the germline V gene. CDR3 DNA sequence: TGTGCCAGCAGCTTTTCCCCGGGACAGGGCCCTGAAGCTTTCTTT. Translating gives CASSFSPGQGPEAFF.

The chain recombines TRBV19 with TRBJ1-5; 7 bases agree with TRBD1. The germline V gene has CDR1 LNHDA and CDR2 SQIVND (reference sequence). The CDR3 spans 14 residues. Germline trimming cut 10 bases from V and 5 bases from J; bases unmatched to any gene: 11. The CDR3 here is CATSPLGGYQPQHF. CDR3 nucleotide sequence: TGTGCCACCTCACCCCTAGGGGGCTATCAGCCCCAGCATTTT. Together with reference TRBV19 and TRBJ1-5, the CDR3 gives the full variable domain: DGGITQSPKYLFRKEGQNVTLSCEQNLNHDAMYWYRQDPGQGLRLIYYSQIVNDFQKGDIAEGYSVSREKKESFPLTVTSAQKNPTAFYLCATSPLGGYQPQHFGDGTRLSIL.

The chain has TRBV7-2 and TRBJ2-7; 7 nucleotides agree with TRBD2. CDR1 and CDR2 from the germline V gene are SGHTA and FQGNSA. J gave up 2 bases and V 5 bases, and 9 bases lay outside the gene matches. The CDR3 runs 15 residues. The CDR3 loop is CASSISSGGAYEQYF. CDR3 DNA: TGTGCCAGCAGCATTAGTTCGGGGGGAGCCTACGAGCAGTACTTC.